The 14 T cell receptor beta chains below come from one sample, sequenced in a study of T cells in Graves' hyperthyroidism and ophthalmopathy. Amplification of TCR beta CDR3 regions was performed using RNA transcripts as template. HTBI primers drove first-round RT-PCR of the TCR CDR3. TCRdb passed the multiplex PCR reads through MiXCR, listing each CDR3 protein once. The repertoire consists of approximately 600,000 distinct CDR3 sequences, with under 25% occurring once and the leading ten covering about 34%. Sequencing input: blood. All receptors come from a young man with Graves' ophthalmopathy.

The chain combines TRBV9 with TRBJ1-1; no definite D call. The length of the CDR3 is 14 residues. Germline CDR1 and CDR2: SGDLS and YYNGEE. V shed 4 bases and J shed 2 bases, with 12 bases lying between them. CDR3 region: CASSPTLENTEAFF. CDR3 nucleotides: TGTGCCAGCAGCCCGACTTTGGAAAACACTGAAGCTTTCTTT.

The chain is built from TRBV9 and TRBJ1-2; 7 nucleotides agree with TRBD1. V shed 4 bases and J 8 bases; nucleotides not matched to a gene: 5. Germline loops: CDR1 SGDLS, CDR2 YYNGEE. This CDR3 has 12 amino acids. For the CDR3, the DNA is TGTGCCAGCAGCACTACAGGGGAGGGCTACACCTTC. Its translation: CASSTTGEGYTF. Looking up the rest from reference TRBV9 and TRBJ1-2 gives the full variable domain: DSGVTQTPKHLITATGQRVTLRCSPRSGDLSVYWYQQSLDQGLQFLIQYYNGEERAKGNILERFSAQQFPDLHSELNLSSLELGDSALYFCASSTTGEGYTFGSGTRLTVV.

This clonotype has a count of ten or more. This chain uses TRBV7-2 with TRBJ2-1; D remains unclear. The V and J ends lost 3 bases and 10 bases respectively, with 10 bases between them. From germline, CDR1 is SGHTA and CDR2 FQGNSA. This CDR3 contains 12 residues. CDR3: CASSFLGREQFF. The CDR3 region has the DNA TGTGCCAGCAGCTTTCTCGGTCGGGAGCAGTTCTTC.

This clonotype was observed a few times. The chain combines TRBV14 with TRBJ1-5; 9 bases are shared with TRBD1. The CDR3 is 14 residues long. V gave up 4 bases and J gave up 3 bases; unmatched junction bases: 1. The germline V gene encodes CDR1 SGHDN and CDR2 FVKESK. CDR3 sequence reads: CASSRDRDNQPQHF. Here the CDR3 DNA reads TGTGCCAGCAGCCGGGACAGGGACAATCAGCCCCAGCATTTT.

With respect to this clonotype: A much larger clone is a single base away; this may be a read error. The conserved final phenylalanine or tryptophan is absent from the CDR3, which likely points to a read error. J is TRBJ2-7 and V is TRBV20-1; either TRBD1 or TRBD2 may fit D (6 bases each). In germline, CDR1 is DFQATT, CDR2 SNEGSKA (reference sequence). V shed 1 base and J shed 3 bases, with 16 bases lying between them. This CDR3 comprises 15 residues. The CDR3 nucleotides read TGCAGTGCTAGAGTTCCTGGGGGGCAGCTCTACGAGCAGTACCTC. Translating it yields CSARVPGGQLYEQYL.

The rearrangement uses TRBV6-1 and TRBJ2-5; TRBD2 agrees at 12 bases. This CDR3 has 15 amino acids. Germline values: CDR1 MNHNS, CDR2 SASEGT. V was clipped by 6 bases and J by 5 bases; unmatched bases: 7. Here the CDR3 DNA reads TGTGCCAGCAGCCGTCGGACTAGCGGGACGGAGACCCAGTACTTC. Translation gives CASSRRTSGTETQYF.

This clonotype was detected many times. This chain connects TRBV19 to TRBJ1-5, with D tentatively TRBD1 (5 bases). This CDR3 has 13 residues. Trimming pared 9 bases from V and 0 bases from J, leaving 9 bases between. CDR1 is LNHDA, CDR2 SQIVND, per germline (reference sequence). The CDR3 sequence: CASSTVSNQPQHF. The CDR3 coding sequence is TGTGCCAGCTCGACAGTTAGCAATCAGCCCCAGCATTTT.

This clonotype was picked up many times. V is TRBV5-1 and J is TRBJ2-3; the D is unclear. The CDR3 covers 15 residues. The V end lost 0 bases, the J end lost 2 bases, and 10 bases lay between the germline ends. The V gene's germline CDR1 is SGHRS and CDR2 YFSETQ. The CDR3 sequence is CASSLEGWVTDTQYF. The CDR3 region has the DNA TGCGCCAGCAGCTTGGAAGGGTGGGTCACAGATACGCAGTATTTT. Complete variable domain (other parts from reference TRBV5-1 and TRBJ2-3): KAGVTQTPRYLIKTRGQQVTLSCSPISGHRSVSWYQQTPGQGLQFLFEYFSETQRNKGNFPGRFSGRQFSNSRSEMNVSTLELGDSALYLCASSLEGWVTDTQYFGPGTRLTVL.

This clonotype has only a few counts. The chain is built from TRBV20-1 and TRBJ2-7; D remains ambiguous. The CDR3 extends over 12 amino acids. Germline lookup yields CDR1 DFQATT and CDR2 SNEGSKA (reference sequence). Trimming removed 3 bases from V and 6 bases from J, with 12 bases in between. The CDR3: CSARGNSVEQYF. Here the CDR3 DNA reads TGCAGTGCTAGGGGTAATTCGGTCGAGCAGTACTTC.

The V call is TRBV4-2, the J call TRBJ2-3; D unclear. Germline V gene sequence: CDR1 LGHNA, CDR2 YNFKEQ. V was shortened by 0 bases and J by 1 base, with 8 bases between the two germline ends. The CDR3 covers 15 residues. In DNA form, the CDR3 reads TGTGCCAGCAGCCAAGATTCTGATGGCACAGATACGCAGTATTTT. It is translated as CASSQDSDGTDTQYF.

The sample holds a few counts of this clonotype. This chain uses TRBV5-8 with TRBJ2-7, with D perhaps assigned TRBD1 or TRBD2 (5 bases each). Germline CDR1 SGHTS, CDR2 YDEGEE. Trimming took off 4 bases at V and 9 bases at J, with 23 bases between the two ends. The CDR3 consists of 15 residues. CDR3 DNA sequence: TGTGCCAGCAGCGATCGGGACCCCCGAATCGTGTCGCAGTACTTC. Residues: CASSDRDPRIVSQYF.

This clonotype has at least ten counts. J is TRBJ1-1 and V is TRBV18; D not certain. This CDR3 is 16 amino acids long. The V and J ends lost 0 bases and 0 bases respectively, with 11 bases between them. In germline, CDR1 is KGHSH, CDR2 LQKENI. CDR3 nucleotide sequence: TGTGCCAGCTCACCACCGGTTCGGCCCATGAACACTGAAGCTTTCTTT. Protein product: CASSPPVRPMNTEAFF.

CDR3 sequence (DNA): TGTGCCAGCAGTTCCTCTAGCGGGAGGTCCTACGAGCAGTACTTC. Translated, it gives CASSSSSGRSYEQYF. The chain uses TRBV27 and TRBJ2-7, with 11 bases aligning to TRBD2. Germline CDR1 MNHEY, CDR2 SMNVEV (reference sequence). The CDR3 has 15 amino acids. The trim removed 4 bases at V and 1 base at J, leaving 3 bases unmatched.

CDR3 sequence (DNA): TGCAGTGCTAGGGCCGTCGCTCTAGTTGGGTCAGATACGCAGTATTTT. Its protein is CSARAVALVGSDTQYF. J is TRBJ2-3 and V is TRBV20-1; unclear D gene. Germline V gene lookup returns CDR1 DFQATT and CDR2 SNEGSKA (reference sequence). V dropped 3 bases and J dropped 4 bases, with 20 bases sitting between them. The CDR3 runs 16 residues.